Included here is one TCR beta chain sequence, with context. Its antigen is not known. The data are from a study of cytomegalovirus exposure and HLA in healthy donors. Findings and limits, study-wide: With DRB1 most and HLA-C fewest, TCR association rates differed between HLA loci in a later analysis. Later analysis demonstrated an association between a missense DCLRE1C variant and TCR beta V- and J-gene trimming. Judged likely to be a sequencing artifact was a cluster of highly shared sequence variants.

Trimming took 2 bases from V and 2 from J, leaving 10 bases between them. Germline CDR1 is MNHNS and CDR2 is SASEGT. The CDR3 contains 14 residues. It was with 60 Vbeta and 13 Jbeta primers that the PCR ran. Clones were read by immunoSEQ multiplex PCR, and TCRdb kept only the in-frame ones, dropping some. The sample gives around 120,000 clones, roughly 80% of which show up once; around 4.9% is in the top ten. The specimen was PBMCs. The TCR sequence derives from a man in his forties or fifties in good health and CMV-seropositive. The chain has TRBV6-1 and TRBJ2-7; maybe TRBD1 (5 bases). The CDR3 nucleotides read TGTGCCAGCAGTGAAATTGAACAGGCCTACGAGCAGTACTTC. This sequence encodes CASSEIEQAYEQYF.